Below, 3 T cell receptor beta chains from the same sample are listed, as sequenced in a study of vaccination effects on CD4 cells after COVID-19 (dated by TCRdb to the early 2020s). Library construction relied on the immunoSEQ multiplex PCR assay. TCRdb stores this immuneACCESS table with in-frame sequences only. Part of the clones is absent; in the studies checked, under half of the shortfall reflects unresolved V genes, and no reason is known for the rest. The sample has roughly 35,000 clones on record, roughly 75% of them singletons. The biggest ten clones account for 5.5% to 8.5% of the sample. The antigens for these receptors are not known. After less than 13 days of culture, CD4+ T cells were isolated with the EasySep CD4+ T cell isolation kit. PCR-confirmed SARS-CoV-2 infection had occurred in convalescent patients between March and December 2020, before the Alpha, Beta and Delta variants emerged in the United States. Each participant received two doses of an mRNA SARS-CoV-2 vaccine, either BNT162b2 or mRNA-1273.

The material was CD4+ T cells from PBMCs cultured without peptide, obtained after COVID-19 vaccination. These receptor sequences come from a human donor who had a prior SARS-CoV-2 infection.

The J gene is TRBJ2-3, the V gene TRBV7-6; possibly TRBD1 or TRBD2 for D (6 bases each). Looked up from germline, CDR1 is SGHVS and CDR2 is FNYEAQ. V dropped 6 bases and J dropped 6 bases, with 25 bases sitting between them. This CDR3 is built from 17 residues. This CDR3 reads CASSLGGTTSSSDTQYF. The CDR3, as DNA: TGTGCCAGCAGTCTAGGGGGGACAACATCAAGTTCGGATACGCAGTATTTT.

The chain employs TRBV5-6 and TRBJ1-2; 7 nucleotides match TRBD1. Germline V gene data show CDR1 as SGHDT and CDR2 as YYEEEE. The length of the CDR3 is 13 residues. V lost 5 bases and J lost 3; bases outside the gene matches: 4. CDR3 sequence reads: CASRQDRDYGYTF. Written as DNA, the CDR3 is TGTGCCAGCAGACAAGACAGGGACTATGGCTACACCTTC.

The V call is TRBV25-1, the J call TRBJ1-2; D uncertain. The germline V gene encodes CDR1 MGHDK and CDR2 SYGVNS. The V and J ends lost 6 bases and 6 bases respectively, with 11 bases between them. The CDR3 runs 12 residues. The DNA of the CDR3 is TGTGCCAGCAGGGGAGGGAGCAATGGCTACACCTTC. This translates into CASRGGSNGYTF.